The 10 T cell receptor beta chains below were found in one sample sequenced in a study of a mutant IDH1 vaccine in newly diagnosed glioma. Their recognized antigens are unknown. Time point specified: week 47, end of study. Every vaccination contained 300 ug of the mutant IDH1 20-mer peptide and was paired with topical imiquimod. The protocol was immunoSEQ multiplex PCR, while the TCRdb copy is restricted to in-frame clones and leaves out a portion. The sample consists of approximately 25,000 clones, 82% of them appearing once. The sample here was PBMCs, taken from a glioma patient whose treatment included an IDH1 peptide vaccine. These receptors were taken from a man aged 40-50 years with glioma. Some clones in this sample may be carry-over from other donors' samples.

This clone was seen once. The CDR3 DNA sequence: TGTGCCAGCAGACGCGTCGGCGGGGGCGACTACACCTTC. Encoded protein: CASRRVGGGDYTF. V and J are TRBV7-9 and TRBJ1-2; perhaps TRBD1 as D (6 bases). This CDR3 region has 13 residues. V lost 6 bases and J lost 10, with 18 bases in between. CDR1 is SEHNR and CDR2 is FQNEAQ in the germline V gene (reference sequence).

The chain uses TRBV10-3 and TRBJ1-1; 12 bases agree with TRBD1. V gave up 2 bases and J gave up 9 bases; unmatched junction bases: 4. This CDR3 spans 14 amino acids. Germline V CDR1 and CDR2: ENHRY, SYGVKD. CDR3 sequence (DNA): TGTGCCATCAGTGAGCCCCGGGACAGGGGGCAAGCTTTCTTT. Translated: CAISEPRDRGQAFF.

The gene calls are TRBV19 and TRBJ2-1; 9 bases line up with TRBD2. V shed 7 bases, J shed 6 bases, and the junction held 10 bases outside the gene matches. The germline CDR1 and CDR2 sequences are LNHDA and SQIVND (reference sequence). The CDR3 runs 15 residues. In DNA form, the CDR3 reads TGTGCCAGTACTCCGCGAAGCGGGGGGTTCAATGAGCAGTTCTTC. Encoded protein: CASTPRSGGFNEQFF.

This chain connects TRBV6-6 to TRBJ2-1, with 8 bases that match TRBD2. With V trimmed by 6 bases and J by 1 base, 2 bases remained unmatched. CDR1 and CDR2 from the germline V gene are MNHNY and SVGAGI (reference sequence). The CDR3 runs 14 residues. The CDR3 region is CASSRGGSYNEQFF. In DNA form, the CDR3 reads TGTGCCAGCAGCCGGGGGGGGTCCTACAATGAGCAGTTCTTC.

This CDR3 is CASSLLGRTANYGYTF. In DNA form, the CDR3 reads TGTGCCAGCAGTTTATTGGGGAGGACCGCTAACTATGGCTACACCTTC. The gene calls are TRBV27 and TRBJ1-2, with D hard to call. V was pared by 1 base and J by 0 bases, with 12 bases between. The V gene's germline CDR1 is MNHEY and CDR2 SMNVEV (reference sequence). CDR3 length: 16 residues.

The chain has TRBV7-9 and TRBJ1-3; possible D gene TRBD1, 5 bases. V gave up 5 bases and J gave up 0 bases, with 11 bases separating them. Per germline, CDR1 SEHNR and CDR2 FQNEAQ (reference sequence). The CDR3 length is 15 residues. CDR3 sequence (DNA): TGTGCCAGCAGCGGGACGGCTTACTCTGGAAACACCATATATTTT. Its protein is CASSGTAYSGNTIYF.

This clone was detected only a few times. The chain has TRBV2 and TRBJ2-2; the D gene is possibly TRBD2 (6 bases). CDR1 SNHLY and CDR2 FYNNEI come from the germline V gene. Trimming stripped 4 bases from V and 10 bases from J, with 16 bases between. The CDR3 sequence is 14 residues long. CDR3 bases: TGTGCCAGCAGTGGAGAGCCAGGGAGGCAGGAGCTGTTTTTT. It codes for CASSGEPGRQELFF.

This clone came up a few times. The gene calls are TRBV5-1 and TRBJ1-1, with D perhaps TRBD1 (5 bases). The CDR3 runs to 13 residues. In germline, CDR1 is SGHRS, CDR2 YFSETQ. The V end was cut by 2 bases, the J end by 3 bases, with 8 bases between. The CDR3 loop reads CASSFWGDTEAFF. CDR3 bases: TGCGCCAGCAGCTTCTGGGGGGACACTGAAGCTTTCTTT.

This sequence joins TRBV6-1 and TRBJ2-7, with 8 bases that match TRBD1. The CDR3 contains 16 residues. The germline CDR1 and CDR2 sequences are MNHNS and SASEGT. V trimming: 1 base; J trimming: 5 bases; junction bases outside the gene matches: 10. The chain's CDR3 is CASSEGRGLGVHEQYF. The CDR3 coding sequence is TGTGCCAGCAGTGAAGGCAGGGGGCTGGGGGTCCACGAGCAGTACTTC.

The chain recombines TRBV2 with TRBJ2-7; D not resolved. CDR3 length equals 11 residues. The V end lost 4 bases, the J end lost 5 bases, and 6 bases lay between the germline ends. Looked up from germline, CDR1 is SNHLY and CDR2 is FYNNEI. Written as DNA, the CDR3 is TGTGCCAGCAGTGGACTGGACGAGCAGTACTTC. Encoded protein: CASSGLDEQYF.